This TCR beta chain derives from a study of T-cell reconstitution after alpha-beta-depleted transplantation in children. This clonotype was seen many times. The germline CDR1 and CDR2 sequences are LGHNA and YSLEER. The CDR3 length is 12 residues. The V gene lost 5 bases and the J gene lost 10 bases, with 9 bases spanning the gap. A library of TCRbeta sequences, prepared with unique molecular identifiers, was generated. TCRdb itself ran the PCR reads through MiXCR, one entry per CDR3 protein. The sample records 70,000 or so distinct CDR3 sequences, about a tenth being singletons. The sequence was collected from a boy younger than 18 with acute myeloid leukemia, due to receive a stem cell transplant. The chain couples TRBV4-3 to TRBJ1-6; D is unresolved. This sample comprised PBMCs, obtained before TCRalphabeta/CD19-depleted stem cell transplant. The DNA of the CDR3 is TGCGCCAGCAGCAGACCGGGATCACCCCTCCACTTT. Translation: CASSRPGSPLHF.